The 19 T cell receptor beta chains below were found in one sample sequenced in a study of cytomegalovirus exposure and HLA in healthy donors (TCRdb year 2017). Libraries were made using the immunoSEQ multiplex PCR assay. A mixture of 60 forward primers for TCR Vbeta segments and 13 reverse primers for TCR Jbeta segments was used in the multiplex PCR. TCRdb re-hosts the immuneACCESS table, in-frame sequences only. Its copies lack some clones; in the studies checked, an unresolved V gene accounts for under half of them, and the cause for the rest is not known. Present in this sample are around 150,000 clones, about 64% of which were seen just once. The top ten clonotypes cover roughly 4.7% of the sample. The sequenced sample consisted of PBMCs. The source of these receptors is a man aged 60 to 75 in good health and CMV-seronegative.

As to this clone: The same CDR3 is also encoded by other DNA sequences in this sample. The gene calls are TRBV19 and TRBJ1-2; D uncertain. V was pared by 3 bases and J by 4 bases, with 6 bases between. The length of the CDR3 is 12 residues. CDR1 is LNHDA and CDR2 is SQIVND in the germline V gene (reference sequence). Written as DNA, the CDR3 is TGTGCCAGTAGTATTAGCGTCTATGGCTACACCTTC. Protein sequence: CASSISVYGYTF.

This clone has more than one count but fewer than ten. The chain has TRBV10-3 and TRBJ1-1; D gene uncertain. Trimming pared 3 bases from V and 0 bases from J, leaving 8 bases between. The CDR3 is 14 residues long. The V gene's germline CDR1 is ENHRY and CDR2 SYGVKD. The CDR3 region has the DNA TGTGCCATCAGTGAAGCACAGATGAACACTGAAGCTTTCTTT. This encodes CAISEAQMNTEAFF.

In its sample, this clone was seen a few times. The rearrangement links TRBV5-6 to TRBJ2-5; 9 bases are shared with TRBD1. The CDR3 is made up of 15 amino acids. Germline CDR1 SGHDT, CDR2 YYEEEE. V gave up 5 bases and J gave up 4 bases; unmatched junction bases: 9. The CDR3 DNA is TGTGCCAGCAGTTGGGTCTGGGGACAGGGAGAGACCCAGTACTTC. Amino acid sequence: CASSWVWGQGETQYF.

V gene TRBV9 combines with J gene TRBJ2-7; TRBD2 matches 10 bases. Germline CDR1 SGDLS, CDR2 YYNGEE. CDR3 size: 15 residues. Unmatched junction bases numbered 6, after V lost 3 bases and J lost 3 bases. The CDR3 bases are TGTGCCAGCAGCGCCGGGACTAGCGCTTTCTACGAGCAGTACTTC. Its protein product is CASSAGTSAFYEQYF.

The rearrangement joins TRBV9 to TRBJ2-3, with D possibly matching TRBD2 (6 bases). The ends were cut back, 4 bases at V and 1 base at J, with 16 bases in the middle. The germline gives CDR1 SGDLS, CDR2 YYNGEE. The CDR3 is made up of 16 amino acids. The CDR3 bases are TGTGCCAGCAGCCCCAGTTCGGGGGTAGGCACAGATACGCAGTATTTT. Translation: CASSPSSGVGTDTQYF.

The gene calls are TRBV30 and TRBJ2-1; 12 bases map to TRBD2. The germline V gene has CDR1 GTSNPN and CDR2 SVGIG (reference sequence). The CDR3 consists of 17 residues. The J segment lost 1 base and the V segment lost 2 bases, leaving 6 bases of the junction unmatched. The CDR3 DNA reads TGTGCCTGGAGTCTAGCGGGAGGGCAGGGGTCCTACAATGAGCAGTTCTTC. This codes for CAWSLAGGQGSYNEQFF.

The CDR3 sequence is CASSLAGSTSGYTF. The CDR3 DNA is TGTGCCAGCAGCTTAGCTGGGTCGACTAGTGGCTACACCTTC. The rearrangement uses TRBV7-3 and TRBJ1-2; D call uncertain. The CDR3 is 14 amino acids. The ends were cut back, 2 bases at V and 7 bases at J, with 14 bases in the middle. From germline, CDR1 is SGHTA and CDR2 FQGTGA.

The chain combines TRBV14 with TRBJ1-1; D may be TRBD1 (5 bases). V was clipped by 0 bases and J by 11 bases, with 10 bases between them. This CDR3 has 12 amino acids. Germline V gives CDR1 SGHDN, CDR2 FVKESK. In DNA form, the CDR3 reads TGTGCCAGCAGCCAAGAGGGGGGGGACGCTTTCTTT. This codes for CASSQEGGDAFF.

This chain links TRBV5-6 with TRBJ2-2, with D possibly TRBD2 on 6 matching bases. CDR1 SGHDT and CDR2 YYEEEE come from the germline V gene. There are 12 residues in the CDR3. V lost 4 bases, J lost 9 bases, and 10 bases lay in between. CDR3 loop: CASSQGLRELFF. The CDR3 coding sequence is TGTGCCAGCAGCCAGGGACTTCGGGAGCTGTTTTTT.

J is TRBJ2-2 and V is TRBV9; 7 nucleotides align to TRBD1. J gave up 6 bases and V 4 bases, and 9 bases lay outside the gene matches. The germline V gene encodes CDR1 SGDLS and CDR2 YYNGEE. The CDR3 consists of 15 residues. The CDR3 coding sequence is TGTGCCAGCAGCCCGAGCCCACAGGGGCCCGGGGAGCTGTTTTTT. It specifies CASSPSPQGPGELFF.

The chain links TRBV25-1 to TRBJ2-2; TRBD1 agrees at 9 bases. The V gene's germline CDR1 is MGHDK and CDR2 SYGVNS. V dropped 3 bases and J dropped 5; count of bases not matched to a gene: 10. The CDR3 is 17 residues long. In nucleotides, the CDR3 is TGTGCCAGCAGTGATACAGATCGGGACAGGGAAACCGGGGAGCTGTTTTTT. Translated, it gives CASSDTDRDRETGELFF.

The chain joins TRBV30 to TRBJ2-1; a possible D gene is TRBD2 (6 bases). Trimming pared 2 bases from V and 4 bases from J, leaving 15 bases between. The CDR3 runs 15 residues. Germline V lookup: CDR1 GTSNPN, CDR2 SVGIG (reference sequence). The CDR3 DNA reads TGTGCCTGGAGTAAAGGACTACTTCTGTACAATGAGCAGTTCTTC. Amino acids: CAWSKGLLLYNEQFF.

The CDR3 bases are TGTGCCAGCTCATCAGACAGGGCTGAAGCTTTCTTT. Encoded protein: CASSSDRAEAFF. The gene calls are TRBV18 and TRBJ1-1; 7 bases agree with TRBD1. The CDR3 length is 12 residues. The ends lost 5 bases at V and 6 bases at J; junction bases unmatched: 3. CDR1 KGHSH and CDR2 LQKENI come from the germline V gene.

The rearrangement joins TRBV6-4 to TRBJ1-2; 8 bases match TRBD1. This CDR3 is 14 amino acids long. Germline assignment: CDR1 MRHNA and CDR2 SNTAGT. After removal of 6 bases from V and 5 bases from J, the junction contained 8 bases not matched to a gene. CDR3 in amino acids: CASRPGQENYGYTF. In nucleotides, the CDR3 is TGTGCCAGCAGACCGGGACAGGAGAATTATGGCTACACCTTC.

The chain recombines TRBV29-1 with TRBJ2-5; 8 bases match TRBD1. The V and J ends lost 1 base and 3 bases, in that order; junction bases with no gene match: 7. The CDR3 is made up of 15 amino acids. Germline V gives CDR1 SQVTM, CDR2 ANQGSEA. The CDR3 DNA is TGCAGCGTTGAAGGATGGACAGGGCCGAAAGAGACCCAGTACTTC. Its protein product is CSVEGWTGPKETQYF.

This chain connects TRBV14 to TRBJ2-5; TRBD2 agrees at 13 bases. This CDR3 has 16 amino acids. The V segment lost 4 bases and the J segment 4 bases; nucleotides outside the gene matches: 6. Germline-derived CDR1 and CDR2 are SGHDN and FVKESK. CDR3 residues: CASSPPGTSGTETQYF. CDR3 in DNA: TGTGCCAGCAGCCCACCCGGGACTAGCGGGACAGAGACCCAGTACTTC.

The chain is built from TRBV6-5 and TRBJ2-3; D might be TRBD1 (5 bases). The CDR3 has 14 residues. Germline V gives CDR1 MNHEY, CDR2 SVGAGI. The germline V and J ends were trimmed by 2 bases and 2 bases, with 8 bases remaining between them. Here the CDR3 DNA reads TGTGCCAGCAGTTACGCAGGGATCACAGATACGCAGTATTTT. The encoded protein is CASSYAGITDTQYF.

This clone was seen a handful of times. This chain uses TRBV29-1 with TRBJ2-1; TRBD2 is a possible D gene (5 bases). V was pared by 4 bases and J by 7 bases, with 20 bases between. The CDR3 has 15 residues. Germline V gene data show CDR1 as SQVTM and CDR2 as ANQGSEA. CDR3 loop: CSVVLIVGVGNEQFF. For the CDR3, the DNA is TGCAGCGTTGTCCTCATAGTGGGAGTGGGGAATGAGCAGTTCTTC.

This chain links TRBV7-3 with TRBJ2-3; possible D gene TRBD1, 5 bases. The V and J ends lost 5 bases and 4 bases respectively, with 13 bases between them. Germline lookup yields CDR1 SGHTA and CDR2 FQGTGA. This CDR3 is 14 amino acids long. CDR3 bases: TGTGCCAGCAGCCCTCTGGGGCAGGCAGATACGCAGTATTTT. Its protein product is CASSPLGQADTQYF.